The entry below describes one TCR beta chain. This sample was taken from a study of cytomegalovirus exposure and HLA in healthy donors. The CDR3 is 15 residues long. The V segment lost 0 bases and the J segment 8 bases; nucleotides outside the gene matches: 9. From germline, CDR1 is LNHDA and CDR2 SQIVND (reference sequence). Amplification used 60 Vbeta primers and 13 Jbeta primers. Sequenced by immunoSEQ multiplex PCR; TCRdb stores in-frame clones only, minus some. This sample's table has about 120,000 clones. This receptor was identified in a man aged 18 to 35 in good health and CMV-seronegative. The chain recombines TRBV19 with TRBJ1-2; 7 positions agree with TRBD1. Specimen: PBMCs. The chain's CDR3 is CASSIEILRGRGYTF. Here the CDR3 DNA reads TGTGCCAGTAGTATAGAGATACTGAGGGGGCGAGGCTACACCTTC.